This T cell receptor beta chain was recorded in a study of T cells of healthy individuals. TCRdb re-called the 5' RACE reads through MiXCR, storing one row per CDR3 protein. The sample consists of over 40,000 distinct CDR3 sequences, 3.5% to 5.5% of them appearing once. Germline-derived CDR1 and CDR2 are MNHEY and SVGAGI. This CDR3 comprises 14 residues. V dropped 2 bases and J dropped 7 bases, with 15 bases sitting between them. The rearrangement uses TRBV6-5 and TRBJ2-7, with D possibly TRBD1 on 6 matching bases. The clonotype was recovered from a human donor in good health. The CDR3 nucleotides are TGTGCCAGCAGTTACCGGGACACCCTCTCGGAGCAGTACTTC. It encodes CASSYRDTLSEQYF.